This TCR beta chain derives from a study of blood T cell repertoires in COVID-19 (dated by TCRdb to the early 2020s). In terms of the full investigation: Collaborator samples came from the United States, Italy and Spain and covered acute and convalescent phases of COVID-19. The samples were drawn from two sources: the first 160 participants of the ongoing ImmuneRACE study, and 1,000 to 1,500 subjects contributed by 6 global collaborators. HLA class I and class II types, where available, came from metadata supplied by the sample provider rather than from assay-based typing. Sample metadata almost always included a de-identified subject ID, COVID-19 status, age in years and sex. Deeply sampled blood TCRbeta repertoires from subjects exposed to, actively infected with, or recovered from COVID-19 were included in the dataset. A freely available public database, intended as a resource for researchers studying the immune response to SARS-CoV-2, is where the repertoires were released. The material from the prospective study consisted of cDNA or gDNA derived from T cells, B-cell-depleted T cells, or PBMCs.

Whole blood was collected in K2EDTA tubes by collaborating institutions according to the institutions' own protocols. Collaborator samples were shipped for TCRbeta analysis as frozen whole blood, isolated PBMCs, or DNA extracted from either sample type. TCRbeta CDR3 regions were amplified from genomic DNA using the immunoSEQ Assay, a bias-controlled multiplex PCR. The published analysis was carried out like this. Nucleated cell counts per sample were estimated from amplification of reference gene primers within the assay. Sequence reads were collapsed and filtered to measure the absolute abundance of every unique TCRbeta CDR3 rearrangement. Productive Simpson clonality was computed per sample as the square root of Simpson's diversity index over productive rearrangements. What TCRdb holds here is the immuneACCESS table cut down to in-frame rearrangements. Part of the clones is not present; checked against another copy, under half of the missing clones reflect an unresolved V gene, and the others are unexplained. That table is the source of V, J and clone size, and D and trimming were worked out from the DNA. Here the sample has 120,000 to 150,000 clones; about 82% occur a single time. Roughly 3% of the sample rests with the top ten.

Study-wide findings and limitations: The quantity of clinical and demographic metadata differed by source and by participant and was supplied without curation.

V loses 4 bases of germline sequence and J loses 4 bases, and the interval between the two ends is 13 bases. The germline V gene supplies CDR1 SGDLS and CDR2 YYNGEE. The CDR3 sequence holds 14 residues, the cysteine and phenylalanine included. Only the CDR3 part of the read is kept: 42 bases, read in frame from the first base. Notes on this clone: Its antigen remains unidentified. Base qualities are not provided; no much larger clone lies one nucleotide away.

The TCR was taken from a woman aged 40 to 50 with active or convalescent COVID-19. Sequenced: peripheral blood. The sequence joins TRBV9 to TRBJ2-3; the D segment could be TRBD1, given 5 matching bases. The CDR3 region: CASSLQDLADTQYF. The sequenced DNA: TGTGCCAGCAGCCTACAGGATTTGGCAGATACGCAGTATTTT.